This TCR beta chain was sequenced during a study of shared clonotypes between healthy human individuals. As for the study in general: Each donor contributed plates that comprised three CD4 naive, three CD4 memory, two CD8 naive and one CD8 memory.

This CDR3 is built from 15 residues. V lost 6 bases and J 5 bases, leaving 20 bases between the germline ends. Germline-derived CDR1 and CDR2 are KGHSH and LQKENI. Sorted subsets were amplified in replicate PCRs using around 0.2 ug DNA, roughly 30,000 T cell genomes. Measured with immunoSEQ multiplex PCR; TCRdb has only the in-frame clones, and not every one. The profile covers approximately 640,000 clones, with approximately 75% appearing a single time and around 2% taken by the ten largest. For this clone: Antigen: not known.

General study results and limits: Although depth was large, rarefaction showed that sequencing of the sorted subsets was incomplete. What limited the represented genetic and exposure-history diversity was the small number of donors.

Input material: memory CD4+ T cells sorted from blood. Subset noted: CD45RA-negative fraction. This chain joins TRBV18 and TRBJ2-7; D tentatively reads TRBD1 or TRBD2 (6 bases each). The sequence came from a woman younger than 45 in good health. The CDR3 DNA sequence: TGTGCCAGCTCCGTGGGACCCAGGGGAGGCAACGAGCAGTACTTC. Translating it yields CASSVGPRGGNEQYF.